This TCR beta chain was identified during a study of PD-1 blockade in classical Hodgkin lymphoma. Overall study context: Once every 2 weeks, patients received intravenous nivolumab at 3 mg/kg.

Every patient was affected by relapse after autologous stem cell transplantation, while exposure to brentuximab vedotin was not uniform. PBMCs were thawed, and CD8+ T cells were then isolated from them by magnetic negative selection. The table came from immunoSEQ multiplex PCR; TCRdb's copy has only in-frame clones and leaves some out. This table holds roughly 12,000 clones, roughly 84% found once. General observations from the study: Significantly greater TCR diversity emerged by C4D1 in CD4+ cells but not CD8+ cells. The study found complete responders had baseline diversity similar to newly diagnosed patients.

Per germline, CDR1 GTSNPN and CDR2 SVGIG (reference sequence). This CDR3 is 14 amino acids long. V dropped 8 bases and J dropped 0 bases, with 17 bases sitting between them. A word on this clone: Its specificity is unknown.

The sequenced sample was CD8+ T cells from blood, obtained at baseline. This TCR was sampled from a human donor with classical Hodgkin lymphoma. V usage is TRBV30 and J usage is TRBJ2-7; D is possibly TRBD1 or TRBD2 (5 bases each). CDR3 in amino acids: CAAQWWGNSYEQYF. The CDR3 nucleotides read TGTGCCGCCCAATGGTGGGGGAACTCCTACGAGCAGTACTTC.